A selection of T cell receptor beta chains follows, all from one sample in a study of blood T cell repertoires in COVID-19. The assay was immunoSEQ multiplex PCR, and TCRdb's table has in-frame clones only and misses some. The profile shows approximately 280,000 clones, roughly 85% of them singletons. Source material: peripheral blood. The receptor set was obtained from a middle-aged man with active or convalescent COVID-19. CDR3s include the opening cysteine and the closing phenylalanine or tryptophan. Fields, in order: J gene, D gene, clone size, V gene, CDR3 protein, CDR3 DNA. The D gene is left open where the match is weak. Some rows mark clone size as missing; the rest say once, few, many or name a class of expanded clone.

>TRBJ2-5|TRBD1|.|TRBV5-1
CASSWTPGTGLETQYF
TGCGCCAGCAGCTGGACCCCTGGGACAGGGTTGGAGACCCAGTACTTC
>TRBJ2-2|TRBD1|.|TRBV29-1
CSGWWGQGAPLNTGELFF
TGCAGCGGGTGGTGGGGACAGGGGGCACCTCTAAACACCGGGGAGCTGTTTTTT
>TRBJ2-5|.|.|TRBV12-3/TRBV12-4
CASSLGVAPYF
TGTGCCAGCAGTTTAGGCGTAGCCCCGTACTTC
>TRBJ1-5|TRBD1|.|TRBV29-1
CSAGTGGANQPQHF
TGCAGCGCCGGGACAGGGGGCGCCAATCAGCCCCAGCATTTT
>TRBJ1-5|.|.|TRBV19
CASTGYSNQPQHF
TGTGCCAGTACGGGGTATAGCAATCAGCCCCAGCATTTT
>TRBJ1-1|.|.|TRBV4-3
CASSHERGAGTEAFF
TGCGCCAGCAGCCACGAACGGGGGGCAGGCACTGAAGCTTTCTTT
>TRBJ2-2|.|.|TRBV5-1
CASSIDRAGGTGELFF
TGCGCCAGCAGCATCGACAGGGCGGGGGGCACCGGGGAGCTGTTTTTT
>TRBJ1-1|.|.|TRBV11-2
CASAAVIGADNTEAFF
TGTGCCAGCGCAGCAGTGATAGGGGCCGATAACACTGAAGCTTTCTTT
>TRBJ1-3|.|.|TRBV30
CAWSVGVAGNTIYF
TGTGCCTGGAGTGTCGGGGTCGCTGGAAACACCATATATTTT
>TRBJ2-4|.|.|TRBV14
CASSTGTRNIQYF
TGTGCCAGCAGTACAGGGACCCGCAACATTCAGTACTTC
>TRBJ2-3|TRBD2|.|TRBV7-9
CASSLGRSGGVTDTQYF
TGTGCCAGCAGTCTGGGTCGGTCGGGAGGGGTCACAGATACGCAGTATTTT
>TRBJ2-3|TRBD2|.|TRBV6-1
CASSELFAGVTTDTQYF
TGTGCCAGCAGTGAACTCTTTGCGGGAGTTACAACAGATACGCAGTATTTT
>TRBJ2-5|.|.|TRBV7-2
CASSFSELGMETQYF
TGTGCCAGCAGCTTCTCGGAACTAGGGATGGAGACCCAGTACTTC
>TRBJ2-1|TRBD1|.|TRBV4-1
CASSQERGGAYNEQFF
TGCGCCAGCAGCCAAGAAAGAGGGGGCGCCTACAATGAGCAGTTCTTC
>TRBJ2-1|TRBD2|.|TRBV5-1
CASNPAGGPYNEQFF
TGCGCCAGCAACCCAGCGGGAGGGCCATACAATGAGCAGTTCTTC
>TRBJ1-2|TRBD1|.|TRBV6-5
CASSWGQGEGGYTF
TGTGCCAGCAGTTGGGGACAGGGGGAGGGTGGCTACACCTTC
>TRBJ1-6|.|.|TRBV19
CATQDRRPNSPLHF
TGTGCCACCCAAGACAGACGGCCCAATTCACCCCTCCACTTT
>TRBJ1-1|.|once|TRBV12-3/TRBV12-4
CASSLREDTEAFF
TGTGCCAGCAGCCTCAGGGAGGACACTGAAGCTTTCTTT
>TRBJ2-5|TRBD1|.|TRBV7-2
CASNRGLGETQYF
TGTGCCAGCAACAGGGGGCTGGGAGAGACCCAGTACTTC
>TRBJ2-7|TRBD1|.|TRBV5-1
CASSARDRGYEQYF
TGCGCCAGCAGCGCCCGGGACAGGGGCTACGAGCAGTACTTC
>TRBJ2-7|.|.|TRBV9
CASSPTLGSLSYEQYF
TGTGCCAGCAGCCCTACATTGGGGAGCCTCTCCTACGAGCAGTACTTC
>TRBJ2-3|.|.|TRBV2
CASRGTDTQYF
TGTGCCAGCCGGGGCACAGATACGCAGTATTTT
>TRBJ2-3|.|.|TRBV4-3
CASSYRSRPSTDTQYF
TGCGCCAGCAGCTATCGGAGCCGACCTAGCACAGATACGCAGTATTTT